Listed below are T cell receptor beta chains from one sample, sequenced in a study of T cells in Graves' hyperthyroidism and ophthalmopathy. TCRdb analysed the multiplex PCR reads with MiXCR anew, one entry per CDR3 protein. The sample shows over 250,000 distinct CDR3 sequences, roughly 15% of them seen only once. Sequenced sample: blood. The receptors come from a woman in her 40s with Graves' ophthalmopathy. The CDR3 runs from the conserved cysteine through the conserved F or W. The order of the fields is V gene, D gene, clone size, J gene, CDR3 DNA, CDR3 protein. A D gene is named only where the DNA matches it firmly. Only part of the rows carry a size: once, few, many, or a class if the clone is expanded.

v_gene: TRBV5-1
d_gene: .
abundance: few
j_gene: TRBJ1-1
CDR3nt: TGCGCCAGCAGCTCCCAGGGGCCTGAAGCTTTCTTT
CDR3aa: CASSSQGPEAFF

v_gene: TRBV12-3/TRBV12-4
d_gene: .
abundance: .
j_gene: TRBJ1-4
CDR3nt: TGTGCCAGCAGTTTAGGTCTTGGGGGGGTCGAAAAACTGTTTTTT
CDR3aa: CASSLGLGGVEKLFF

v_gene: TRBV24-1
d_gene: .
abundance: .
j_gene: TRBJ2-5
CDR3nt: TGCGCCACCAGTGGCCCGCGCAGGGGGAGGGAAGAGACCCAGTACTTC
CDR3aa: CATSGPRRGREETQYF

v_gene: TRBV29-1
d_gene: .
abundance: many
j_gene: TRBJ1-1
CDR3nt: TGCAGCGTTGAAAAGGAGGGGACTGAAGCTTTCTTT
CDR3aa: CSVEKEGTEAFF

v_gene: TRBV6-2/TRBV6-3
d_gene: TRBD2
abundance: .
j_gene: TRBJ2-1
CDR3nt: TGTGCCAGCAGTTACGAGACTAGCGGCCACTTCTACAATGAGCAGTTCTTC
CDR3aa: CASSYETSGHFYNEQFF

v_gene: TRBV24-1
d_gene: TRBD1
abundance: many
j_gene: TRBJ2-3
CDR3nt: TGTGCCACCAGTGATCCTGGGGGACAGGGCGGCACAGATACGCAGTATTTT
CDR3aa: CATSDPGGQGGTDTQYF

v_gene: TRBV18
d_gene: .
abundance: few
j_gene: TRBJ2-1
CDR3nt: TGTGCCAGCTCACCACTTGCGGGACAACCCGAGCAGTTCTTC
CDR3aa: CASSPLAGQPEQFF

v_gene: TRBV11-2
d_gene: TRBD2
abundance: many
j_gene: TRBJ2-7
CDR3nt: TGTGCCAGCAGCTTTTTAGCGGGACTCTCCTACGAGCAGTACTTC
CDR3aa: CASSFLAGLSYEQYF

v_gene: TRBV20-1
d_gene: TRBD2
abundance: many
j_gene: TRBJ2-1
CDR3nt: TGCAGTGCCAAGTCCGGGACTAGCCTTTACAATGAGCAGTTCTTC
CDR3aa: CSAKSGTSLYNEQFF

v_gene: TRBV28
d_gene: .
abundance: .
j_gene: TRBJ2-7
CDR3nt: TGTGCCAGCAGTTTTCAGCGAGGACACACCTACGAGCAGTACTTC
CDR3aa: CASSFQRGHTYEQYF

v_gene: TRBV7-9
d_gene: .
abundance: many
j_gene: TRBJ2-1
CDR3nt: TGTGCCAGCAGCTCGAGTGTGGGCAGCTACAATGAGCAGTTCTTC
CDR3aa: CASSSSVGSYNEQFF

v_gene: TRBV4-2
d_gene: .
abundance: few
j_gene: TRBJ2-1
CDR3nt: TGTGCCAGCAGCCAAGTGCGTCCTCCCTACAATGAGCAGTTCTTC
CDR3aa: CASSQVRPPYNEQFF

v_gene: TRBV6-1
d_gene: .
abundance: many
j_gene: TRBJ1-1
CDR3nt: TGTGCCAGCGTTCGGGCAGGGATTAACACTGAAGCTTTCTTT
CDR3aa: CASVRAGINTEAFF

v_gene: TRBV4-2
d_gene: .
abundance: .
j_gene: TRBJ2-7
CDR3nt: TGTGCCAGCAGCCAATCCACCTACGAGCAGTACTTC
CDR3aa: CASSQSTYEQYF

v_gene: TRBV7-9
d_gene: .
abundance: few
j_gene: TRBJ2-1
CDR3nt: TGTGCCAGCAGCTTACCGAGCAGCTACTACAATGAGCAGTTCTTC
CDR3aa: CASSLPSSYYNEQFF

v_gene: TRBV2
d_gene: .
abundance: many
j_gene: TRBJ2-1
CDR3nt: TGTGCCAGCAGTGTGGCTCCGGCAGGGAAGGATGAGCAGTTCTTC
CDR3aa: CASSVAPAGKDEQFF

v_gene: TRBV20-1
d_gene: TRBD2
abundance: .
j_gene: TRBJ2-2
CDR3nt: TGCAGTGCTGTGACGGGGGGCACCGGGGAGCTGTTTTTT
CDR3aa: CSAVTGGTGELFF

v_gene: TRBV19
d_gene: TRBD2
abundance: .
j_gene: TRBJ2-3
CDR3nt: TGTGCCAGTAGCAGACTAGCGGGAGCTTCTGCGACATCCGGTACGCAGTATTTT
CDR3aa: CASSRLAGASATSGTQYF

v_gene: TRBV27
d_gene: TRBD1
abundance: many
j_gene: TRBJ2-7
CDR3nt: TGTGCCAGCAGTCCCGACAGGGGGACCTACGAGCAGTACTTC
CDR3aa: CASSPDRGTYEQYF

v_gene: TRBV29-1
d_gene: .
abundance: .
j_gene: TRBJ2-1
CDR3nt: TGCAGCGTTGAGGCATCCGGGACGGTCCTTAAGCAGTTCTTC
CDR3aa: CSVEASGTVLKQFF

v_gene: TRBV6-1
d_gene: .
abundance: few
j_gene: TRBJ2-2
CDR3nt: TGTGCCAGCAGGTCGGGACAGAACACCGGGGAGCTGTTTTTT
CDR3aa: CASRSGQNTGELFF

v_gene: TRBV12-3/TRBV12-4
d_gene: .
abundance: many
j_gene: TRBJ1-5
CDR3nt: TGTGCCAGCAGTTACTTTTTGAGTCAGCCCCAGCATTTT
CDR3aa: CASSYFLSQPQHF

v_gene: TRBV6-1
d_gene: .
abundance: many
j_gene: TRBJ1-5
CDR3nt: TGTGCCAGTAAGCTCGGGACGGATCAGCCCCAGCATTTT
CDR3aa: CASKLGTDQPQHF

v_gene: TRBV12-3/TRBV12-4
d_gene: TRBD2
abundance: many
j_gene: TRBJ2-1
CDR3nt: TGTGCCAGCAGTTTAGCGGGCGGGAGGGCCGGGGATGAGCAGTTCTTC
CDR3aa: CASSLAGGRAGDEQFF

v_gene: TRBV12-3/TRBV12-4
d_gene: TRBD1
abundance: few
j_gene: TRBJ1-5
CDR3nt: TGTGCCAGCAGTTTGACAGGGGGTACCAATCAGCCCCAGCATTTT
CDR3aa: CASSLTGGTNQPQHF

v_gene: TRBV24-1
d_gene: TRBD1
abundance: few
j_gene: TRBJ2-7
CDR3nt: TGTGCCACCAGTGATAACGCCGGGACAGGGGCGGACGAGCAGTACTTC
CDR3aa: CATSDNAGTGADEQYF

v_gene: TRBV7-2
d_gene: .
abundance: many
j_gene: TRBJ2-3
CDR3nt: TGTGCCAGCAGCTTAGACGGGGGGCCAGATACGCAGTATTTT
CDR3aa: CASSLDGGPDTQYF

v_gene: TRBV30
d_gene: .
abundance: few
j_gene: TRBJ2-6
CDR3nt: TGTGCCTGGGACTCTGGGGCCAACGTCCTGACTTTC
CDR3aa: CAWDSGANVLTF